This TCR beta chain was captured by sequencing in a study of T cells of healthy individuals. This clonotype was counted ten times or more. The CDR3 spans 16 residues. TCRdb used MiXCR to reprocess the 5' RACE reads, holding one entry per CDR3 protein. This table holds some 69,000 distinct CDR3 sequences, around 15% found once. The gene calls are TRBV21-1 and TRBJ2-7; the tabulated D call, TRBD1, remains unverified against the DNA. TRBV21-1 is shown as a pseudogene. This TCR was recovered from a human donor in good health. The DNA for the CDR3 is TGTGCCAGCAGCAAAGCAGTGACAGGGAAGGGGGACGAGCAGTACTTC. Amino acids: CASSKAVTGKGDEQYF.